The 18 T cell receptor beta chains presented below share a single source sample, sequenced in a study of T cells in Graves' hyperthyroidism and ophthalmopathy. Amplification yielded TCR beta CDR3 regions, with RNA transcripts as the source. Initially, a first-round RT-PCR of the TCR CDR3 employed the HTBI primer set. TCRdb called the multiplex PCR reads again in MiXCR, with one record for every CDR3 protein. The sample includes some 300,000 distinct CDR3 sequences, approximately 13% of them seen just once. Sequenced material: blood. These receptors were taken from a woman in her forties with Graves' hyperthyroidism.

This clonotype has a count of ten or more. The chain joins TRBV2 to TRBJ2-5; possibly TRBD2 for D (6 bases). This CDR3 is built from 13 residues. Germline assignment: CDR1 SNHLY and CDR2 FYNNEI. Trimming took 4 bases from V and 4 from J, leaving 10 bases between them. CDR3 region: CASSVRGSETQYF. For the CDR3, the DNA is TGTGCCAGCAGTGTACGGGGGTCAGAGACCCAGTACTTC.

At least ten counts were recorded for this clonotype. The CDR3 here is CASSLGLAEILAKNIQYF. CDR3 bases: TGTGCCAGCAGTCTTGGACTAGCGGAGATCCTAGCCAAAAACATTCAGTACTTC. The gene calls are TRBV11-3 and TRBJ2-4; 10 bases line up with TRBD2. Germline V lookup: CDR1 SGHNT, CDR2 YENEEA. V was pared by 6 bases and J by 0 bases, with 11 bases of the junction left unmatched. The CDR3 consists of 18 residues. Using reference TRBV11-3 and TRBJ2-4 for the parts outside the CDR3, the full variable domain is EAGVVQSPRYKIIEKKQPVAFWCNPISGHNTLYWYLQNLGQGPELLIRYENEEAVDDSQLPKDRFSAERLKGVDSTLKIQPAELGDSAVYLCASSLGLAEILAKNIQYFGAGTRLSVL.

Many counts were recorded for this clonotype. The chain uses TRBV19 and TRBJ1-2; D unclear. Germline V lookup: CDR1 LNHDA, CDR2 SQIVND (reference sequence). The CDR3 consists of 13 residues. The V gene lost 4 bases and the J gene lost 7 bases, with 13 bases spanning the gap. CDR3 loop: CASSRGRRSGYTF. Here the CDR3 DNA reads TGTGCCAGTAGTAGGGGAAGGAGGAGTGGCTACACCTTC.

This clonotype has just a few counts. The chain couples TRBV20-1 to TRBJ1-5, with 12 bases identical to TRBD1. Germline V gene lookup returns CDR1 DFQATT and CDR2 SNEGSKA (reference sequence). This CDR3 comprises 16 residues. V dropped 2 bases and J dropped 5; count of bases not matched to a gene: 7. The CDR3 nucleotides read TGCAGTGCTAGACAGATCGGGACAGGGGGCGATCAGCCCCAGCATTTT. This codes for CSARQIGTGGDQPQHF.

This clonotype showed up just a few times. This chain joins TRBV13 and TRBJ2-5; 8 nucleotides line up with TRBD1. CDR3 length: 16 residues. The J segment lost 1 base and the V segment lost 1 base, leaving 5 bases of the junction unmatched. The germline gives CDR1 PRHDT, CDR2 FYEKMQ (reference sequence). CDR3: CASSLVRTGSQETQYF. CDR3 nucleotide sequence: TGTGCCAGCAGCTTAGTTAGGACAGGGTCCCAAGAGACCCAGTACTTC. Variable domain in full (rest from reference TRBV13 and TRBJ2-5): AAGVIQSPRHLIKEKRETATLKCYPIPRHDTVYWYQQGPGQDPQFLISFYEKMQSDKGSIPDRFSAQQFSDYHSELNMSSLELGDSALYFCASSLVRTGSQETQYFGPGTRLLVL.

This chain links TRBV24-1 with TRBJ2-3, with D maybe TRBD2 (5 bases). The CDR3 covers 14 residues. Trimming shortened V by 6 bases and J by 3 bases, and 12 bases separated the two germline ends. From germline, CDR1 is KGHDR and CDR2 SFDVKD. CDR3 sequence reads: CATSSAEITDTQYF. CDR3 in DNA: TGTGCCACCAGTTCAGCGGAGATAACAGATACGCAGTATTTT.

This clonotype was observed at least ten times. J is TRBJ2-3 and V is TRBV20-1; 7 nucleotides agree with TRBD2. The V segment lost 5 bases and the J segment 0 bases; nucleotides outside the gene matches: 5. The CDR3 loop spans 14 amino acids. The germline V gene has CDR1 DFQATT and CDR2 SNEGSKA (reference sequence). CDR3 in amino acids: CSAPSGDSTDTQYF. CDR3 coding DNA: TGCAGTGCTCCCAGCGGGGATAGCACAGATACGCAGTATTTT.

This clonotype appeared once. This chain joins TRBV28 and TRBJ2-5, with unresolved D. CDR3 length: 15 amino acids. Germline CDR1 MDHEN, CDR2 SYDVKM. Trimming pared 2 bases from V and 2 bases from J, leaving 12 bases between. The CDR3 protein is CASSLRQIIQETQYF. The CDR3 bases are TGTGCCAGCAGTTTAAGGCAGATTATTCAAGAGACCCAGTACTTC.

This clonotype was seen ten or more times. V and J are TRBV20-1 and TRBJ2-5; 8 nucleotides align to TRBD1. The CDR3 extends over 15 amino acids. J gave up 5 bases and V 6 bases, and 14 bases lay outside the gene matches. In germline, CDR1 is DFQATT, CDR2 SNEGSKA (reference sequence). DNA of the CDR3: TGCAGTGCGACCGGACAGGGCAGTATGGGTGAGACCCAGTACTTC. It specifies CSATGQGSMGETQYF.

This clonotype was recorded many times. The chain combines TRBV28 with TRBJ1-4; the D is unclear. CDR1 is MDHEN and CDR2 is SYDVKM in the germline V gene. The CDR3 runs to 12 residues. V lost 2 bases to trimming and J lost 8 bases, with 6 bases between them. For the CDR3, the DNA is TGTGCCAGCAGTTTACGCGGGGAAAAACTGTTTTTT. It codes for CASSLRGEKLFF.

The chain recombines TRBV28 with TRBJ1-5, with D possibly being TRBD1 (5 bases). The CDR3 covers 14 residues. The V gene's germline CDR1 is MDHEN and CDR2 SYDVKM. V was clipped by 5 bases and J by 7 bases, with 15 bases between them. The DNA for the CDR3 is TGTGCCAGCAGTCGGCGAATGAAGGGGCAGCCCCAGCATTTT. Translating it yields CASSRRMKGQPQHF.

The rearrangement links TRBV10-1 to TRBJ1-1; no definite D call. V lost 6 bases to trimming and J lost 1 base, with 9 bases between them. The CDR3 runs to 13 residues. Germline values: CDR1 WNHNN, CDR2 SYGVQD (reference sequence). This CDR3 is CASRKSPNTEAFF. DNA of the CDR3: TGCGCCAGCAGAAAGAGCCCGAACACTGAAGCTTTCTTT.

The gene calls are TRBV28 and TRBJ2-2; maybe TRBD1 (6 bases). The V and J ends lost 1 base and 7 bases respectively, with 13 bases between them. The CDR3 runs to 15 residues. The germline V gene encodes CDR1 MDHEN and CDR2 SYDVKM. The CDR3 DNA reads as TGTGCCAGCAGTTTATTAGGGACAAGGGGCGGGGAGCTGTTTTTT. This translates into CASSLLGTRGGELFF.

This clonotype appeared many times. V gene TRBV14 combines with J gene TRBJ2-3, with a possible D match to TRBD2 (6 bases). V gave up 7 bases and J gave up 6 bases, with 17 bases separating them. CDR3 length: 14 amino acids. CDR1 and CDR2 from the germline V gene are SGHDN and FVKESK. CDR3 in amino acids: CASIEGLAFDTQYF. The CDR3 coding sequence is TGTGCCAGCATTGAGGGGCTAGCGTTTGATACGCAGTATTTT.

This clonotype was observed at least ten times. The chain is built from TRBV6-1 and TRBJ2-1; D may be TRBD2 (5 bases). Trimming stripped 10 bases from V and 9 bases from J, with 22 bases between. The germline V gene encodes CDR1 MNHNS and CDR2 SASEGT. The CDR3 extends over 14 amino acids. DNA for the CDR3: TGTGCCACGAATTCGGGATCTGGTTTGGGTGAGCAGTTCTTC. This encodes CATNSGSGLGEQFF.

In its sample, this clonotype was seen many times. V gene TRBV6-5 combines with J gene TRBJ1-2; D unresolved. The CDR3 spans 13 residues. Trimming cost V 0 bases and J 3 bases, with 5 bases left between them. CDR1 MNHEY and CDR2 SVGAGI come from the germline V gene. DNA of the CDR3: TGTGCCAGCAGTTACTCCACCCACTATGGCTACACCTTC. This translates into CASSYSTHYGYTF.

This clonotype was seen many times. V usage is TRBV29-1 and J usage is TRBJ2-7; TRBD2 is a possible D gene (6 bases). The germline V gene encodes CDR1 SQVTM and CDR2 ANQGSEA. The CDR3 totals 15 residues. The V gene lost 1 base and the J gene lost 0 bases, with 13 bases spanning the gap. The CDR3 DNA sequence: TGCAGCGTTGAAGGAGGGACTGGGAGCTCCTACGAGCAGTACTTC. It encodes CSVEGGTGSSYEQYF.

The chain has TRBV19 and TRBJ2-6; D not certain. With 8 bases removed from V and 4 bases from J, the gap between germline ends came to 18 bases. Germline lookup yields CDR1 LNHDA and CDR2 SQIVND (reference sequence). There are 16 residues in the CDR3. Here the CDR3 DNA reads TGTGCCAGTTTGCTCTCTTGGCTGGAAGGGGCCAACGTCCTGACTTTC. Translation gives CASLLSWLEGANVLTF. Complete variable domain (other parts from reference TRBV19 and TRBJ2-6): DGGITQSPKYLFRKEGQNVTLSCEQNLNHDAMYWYRQDPGQGLRLIYYSQIVNDFQKGDIAEGYSVSREKKESFPLTVTSAQKNPTAFYLCASLLSWLEGANVLTFGAGSRLTVL.